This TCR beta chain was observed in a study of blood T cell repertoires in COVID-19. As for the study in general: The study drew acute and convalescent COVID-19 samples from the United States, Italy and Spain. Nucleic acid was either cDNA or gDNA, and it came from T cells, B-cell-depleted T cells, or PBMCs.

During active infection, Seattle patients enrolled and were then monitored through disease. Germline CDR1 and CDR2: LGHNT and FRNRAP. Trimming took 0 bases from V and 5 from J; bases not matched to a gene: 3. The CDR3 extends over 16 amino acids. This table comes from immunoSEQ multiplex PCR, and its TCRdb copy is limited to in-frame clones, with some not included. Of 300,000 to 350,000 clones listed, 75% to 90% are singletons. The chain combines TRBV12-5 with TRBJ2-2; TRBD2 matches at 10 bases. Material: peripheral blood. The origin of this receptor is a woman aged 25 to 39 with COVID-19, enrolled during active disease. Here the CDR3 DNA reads TGTGCTAGTGGTTTGGTACTAGCGGGGTTTACCGGGGAGCTGTTTTTT. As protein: CASGLVLAGFTGELFF.